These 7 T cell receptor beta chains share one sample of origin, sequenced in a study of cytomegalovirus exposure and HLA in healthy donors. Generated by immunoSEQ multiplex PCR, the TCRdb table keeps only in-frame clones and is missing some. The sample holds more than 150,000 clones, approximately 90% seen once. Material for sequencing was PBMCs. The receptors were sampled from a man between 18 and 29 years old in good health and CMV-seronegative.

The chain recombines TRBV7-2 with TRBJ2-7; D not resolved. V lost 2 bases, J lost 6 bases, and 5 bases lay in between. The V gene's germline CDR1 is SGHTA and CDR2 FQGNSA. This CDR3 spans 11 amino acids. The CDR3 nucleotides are TGTGCCAGCAGCTTACGGTTCGAGCAGTACTTC. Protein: CASSLRFEQYF. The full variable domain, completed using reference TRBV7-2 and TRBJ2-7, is GAGVSQSPSNKVTEKGKDVELRCDPISGHTALYWYRQSLGQGLEFLIYFQGNSAPDKSGLPSDRFSAERTGGSVSTLTIQRTQQEDSAVYLCASSLRFEQYFGPGTRLTVT.

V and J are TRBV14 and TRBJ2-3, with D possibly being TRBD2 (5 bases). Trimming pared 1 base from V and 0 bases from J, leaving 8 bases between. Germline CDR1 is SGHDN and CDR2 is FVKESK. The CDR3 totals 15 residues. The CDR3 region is CASSQGAASTDTQYF. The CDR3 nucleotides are TGTGCCAGCAGCCAAGGAGCGGCTAGCACAGATACGCAGTATTTT.

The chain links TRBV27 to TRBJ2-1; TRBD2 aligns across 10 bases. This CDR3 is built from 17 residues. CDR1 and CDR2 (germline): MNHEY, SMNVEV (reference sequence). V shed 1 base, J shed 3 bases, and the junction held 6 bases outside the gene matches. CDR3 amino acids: CASSLLSSGGLYNEQFF. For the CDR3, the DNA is TGTGCCAGCAGTTTATTGTCTAGCGGGGGCCTCTACAATGAGCAGTTCTTC.

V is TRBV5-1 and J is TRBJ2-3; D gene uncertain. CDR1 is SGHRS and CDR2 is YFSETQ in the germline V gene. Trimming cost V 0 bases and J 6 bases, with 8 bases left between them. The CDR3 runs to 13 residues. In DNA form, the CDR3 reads TGCGCCAGCAGCTTGGGACTCCTGGATACGCAGTATTTT. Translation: CASSLGLLDTQYF.

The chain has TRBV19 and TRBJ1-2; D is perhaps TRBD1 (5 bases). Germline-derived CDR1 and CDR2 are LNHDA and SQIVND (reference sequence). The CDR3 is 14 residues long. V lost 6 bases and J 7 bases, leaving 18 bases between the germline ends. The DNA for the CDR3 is TGTGCCAGTAGCCCCGGTGGACACGTGCCTGGCTACACCTTC. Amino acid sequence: CASSPGGHVPGYTF.

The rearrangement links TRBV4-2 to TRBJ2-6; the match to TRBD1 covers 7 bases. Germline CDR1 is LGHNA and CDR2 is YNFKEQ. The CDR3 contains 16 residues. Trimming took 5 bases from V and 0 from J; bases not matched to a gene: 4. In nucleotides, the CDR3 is TGTGCCAGCAGCGACAGGGCCAACTCTGGGGCCAACGTCCTGACTTTC. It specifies CASSDRANSGANVLTF.

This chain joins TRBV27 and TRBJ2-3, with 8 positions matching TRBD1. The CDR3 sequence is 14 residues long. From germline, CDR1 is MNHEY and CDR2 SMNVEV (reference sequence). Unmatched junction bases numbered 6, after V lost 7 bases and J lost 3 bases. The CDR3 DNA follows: TGTGCCAGCACCTCCGGACAGGGAACAGATACGCAGTATTTT. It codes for CASTSGQGTDTQYF.